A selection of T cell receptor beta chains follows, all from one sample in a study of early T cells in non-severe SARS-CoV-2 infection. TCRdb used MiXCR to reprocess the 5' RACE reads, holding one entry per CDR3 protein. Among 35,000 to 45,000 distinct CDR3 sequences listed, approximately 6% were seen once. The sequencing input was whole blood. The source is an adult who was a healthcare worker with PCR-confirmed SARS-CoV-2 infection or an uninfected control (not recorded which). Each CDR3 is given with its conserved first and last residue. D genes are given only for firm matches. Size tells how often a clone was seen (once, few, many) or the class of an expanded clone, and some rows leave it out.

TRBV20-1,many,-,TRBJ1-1,CSATLRGGLNTEAFF,TGCAGTGCAACCTTGAGGGGGGGCCTGAACACTGAAGCTTTCTTT
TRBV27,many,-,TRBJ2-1,CASRPLIYNEQFF,TGTGCCAGCAGACCCCTAATTTACAATGAGCAGTTCTTC
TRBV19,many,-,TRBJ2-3,CASSMIGVDTQYF,TGTGCCAGTAGTATGATAGGGGTAGATACGCAGTATTTT
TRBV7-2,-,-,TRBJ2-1,CASSLGAGMSSYNEQFF,TGTGCCAGCAGCTTAGGGGCGGGGATGAGCTCCTACAATGAGCAGTTCTTC
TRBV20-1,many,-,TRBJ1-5,CSARTGMDQQPQHF,TGCAGTGCTAGAACAGGGATGGACCAACAGCCCCAGCATTTT
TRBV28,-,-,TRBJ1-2,CASSGGYGYTF,TGTGCCAGCAGTGGGGGGTATGGCTACACCTTC
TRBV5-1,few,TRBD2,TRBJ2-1,CASSLVSGGAAEQFF,TGCGCCAGCAGCTTGGTTAGCGGGGGGGCCGCCGAGCAGTTCTTC
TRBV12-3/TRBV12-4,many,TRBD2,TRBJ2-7,CASSLITGGLDEQYF,TGTGCCAGCAGTTTAATTACGGGGGGGCTCGACGAGCAGTACTTC
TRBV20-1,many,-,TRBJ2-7,CSGTDLYEQYF,TGCAGCGGGACCGACCTCTACGAGCAGTACTTC
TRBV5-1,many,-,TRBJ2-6,CASSSSPNWGGGANVLTF,TGCGCCAGCAGCTCGTCCCCTAATTGGGGTGGTGGGGCCAACGTCCTGACTTTC
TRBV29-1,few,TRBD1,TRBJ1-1,CSGIRGLTEAFF,TGCAGCGGAATCAGGGGGCTCACTGAAGCTTTCTTT
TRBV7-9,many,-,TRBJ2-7,CASAVLAPYEQYF,TGTGCCAGCGCGGTGCTGGCCCCCTACGAGCAGTACTTC
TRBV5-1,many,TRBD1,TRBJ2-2,CASSAGTGTGVTGELFF,TGCGCCAGCAGCGCGGGGACCGGGACAGGAGTAACCGGGGAGCTGTTTTTT
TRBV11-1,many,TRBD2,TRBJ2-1,CASSFGLAGPNEQFF,TGTGCCAGCAGCTTCGGACTAGCGGGGCCTAATGAGCAGTTCTTC
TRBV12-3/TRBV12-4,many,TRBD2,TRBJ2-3,CASSSGLAGVYF,TGTGCCAGCAGTTCGGGACTAGCGGGGGTTTATTTT
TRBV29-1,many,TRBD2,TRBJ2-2,CSVGSGTKAGELFF,TGCAGCGTTGGCTCCGGGACTAAAGCCGGGGAGCTGTTTTTT
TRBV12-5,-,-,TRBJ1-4,CASGRREKLFF,TGTGCTAGTGGTCGTAGAGAAAAACTGTTTTTT
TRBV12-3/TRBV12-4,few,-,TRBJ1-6,CASSLGGNTLHF,TGTGCCAGCAGTTTAGGGGGAAACACCCTCCACTTT
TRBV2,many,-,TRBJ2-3,CASSLYTDTQYF,TGTGCCAGCAGTTTATACACAGATACGCAGTATTTT
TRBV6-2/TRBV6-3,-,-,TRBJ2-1,CASSYSGRKQFF,TGTGCCAGCAGTTATAGTGGGCGGAAGCAGTTCTTC
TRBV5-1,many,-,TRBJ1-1,CASGGHLNTEAFF,TGCGCCAGCGGGGGACACCTGAACACTGAAGCTTTCTTT
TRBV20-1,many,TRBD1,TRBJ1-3,CSASDRVGGNTIYF,TGCAGTGCCTCGGACAGGGTTGGTGGAAACACCATATATTTT
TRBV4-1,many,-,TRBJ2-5,CASSQDESETQYF,TGCGCCAGCAGCCAAGATGAGTCGGAGACCCAGTACTTC
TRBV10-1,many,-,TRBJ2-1,CASSAGAKPEQFF,TGCGCCAGCAGTGCCGGGGCTAAGCCTGAGCAGTTCTTC
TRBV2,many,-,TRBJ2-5,CASSETTGSQYF,TGTGCCAGCAGTGAGACTACGGGGTCCCAGTACTTC
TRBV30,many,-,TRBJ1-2,CAWRFGGDYGYTF,TGTGCCTGGAGGTTCGGGGGCGACTATGGCTACACCTTC
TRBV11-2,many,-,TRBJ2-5,CASSTIGAETQYF,TGTGCCAGCAGCACCATCGGTGCTGAGACCCAGTACTTC
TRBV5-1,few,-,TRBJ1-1,CASSLVVNTEAFF,TGCGCCAGCAGCTTGGTGGTGAACACTGAAGCTTTCTTT
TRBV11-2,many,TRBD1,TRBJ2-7,CASSAGTGPLDEQYF,TGTGCCAGCAGCGCCGGGACAGGGCCTCTAGACGAGCAGTACTTC
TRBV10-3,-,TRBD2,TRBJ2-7,CAISRLPGLADEQYF,TGTGCCATCAGTCGCCTTCCGGGACTAGCGGACGAGCAGTACTTC
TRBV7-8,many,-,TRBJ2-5,CASSQRETQYF,TGTGCCAGCAGCCAGCGGGAGACCCAGTACTTC
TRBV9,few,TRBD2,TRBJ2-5,CASSNLAGIQETQYF,TGTGCCAGCAGCAATCTAGCGGGGATACAAGAGACCCAGTACTTC
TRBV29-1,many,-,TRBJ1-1,CSVGEGNTEAFF,TGCAGCGTTGGTGAAGGGAACACTGAAGCTTTCTTT
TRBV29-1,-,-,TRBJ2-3,CSAGADTQYF,TGCAGCGCCGGAGCAGATACGCAGTATTTT
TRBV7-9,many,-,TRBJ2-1,CASKGGTRYYNEQFF,TGTGCCAGCAAGGGCGGGACTCGCTATTACAATGAGCAGTTCTTC
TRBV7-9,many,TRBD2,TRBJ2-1,CASRPVGLAGLEQFF,TGTGCCAGCAGACCCGTGGGACTAGCGGGATTAGAGCAGTTCTTC
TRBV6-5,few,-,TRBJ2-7,CASIRLIGRSYEQYF,TGTGCCAGCATCCGACTGATTGGACGGTCCTACGAGCAGTACTTC
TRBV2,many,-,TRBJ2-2,CASKPGHITPGELFF,TGTGCCAGCAAGCCGGGACACATAACCCCCGGGGAGCTGTTTTTT
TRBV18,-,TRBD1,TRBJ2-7,CASSPIQGTFSYEQYF,TGTGCCAGCTCACCTATACAGGGGACCTTTTCCTACGAGCAGTACTTC
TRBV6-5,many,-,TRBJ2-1,CATGREPYNEQFF,TGTGCTACCGGGCGGGAACCTTACAATGAGCAGTTCTTC
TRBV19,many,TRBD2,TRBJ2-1,CASSITSGHNEQFF,TGTGCCAGTAGTATAACTAGCGGGCACAATGAGCAGTTCTTC
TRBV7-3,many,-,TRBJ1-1,CASSLGPANTEAFF,TGTGCCAGCAGTTTAGGCCCAGCGAACACTGAAGCTTTCTTT
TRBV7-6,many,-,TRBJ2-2,CASSATNTGELFF,TGTGCCAGCAGCGCGACGAACACCGGGGAGCTGTTTTTT
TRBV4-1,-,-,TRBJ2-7,CASSQDTRAYEQYF,TGCGCCAGCAGCCAAGATACCAGGGCCTACGAGCAGTACTTC
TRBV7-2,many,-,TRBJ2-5,CASSSTRQETQYF,TGTGCCAGCAGCTCGACTAGACAAGAGACCCAGTACTTC
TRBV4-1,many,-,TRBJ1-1,CASSQDRVLGTEAFF,TGCGCCAGCAGCCAAGACAGGGTCCTGGGAACTGAAGCTTTCTTT
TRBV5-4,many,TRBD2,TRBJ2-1,CASGGLADLVHEQFF,TGTGCCAGCGGCGGACTAGCGGATTTAGTCCATGAGCAGTTCTTC
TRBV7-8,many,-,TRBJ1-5,CASSRDGNQPQHF,TGTGCCAGCAGCCGGGATGGCAATCAGCCCCAGCATTTT
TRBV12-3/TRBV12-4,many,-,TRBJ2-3,CASRRDSTDTQYF,TGTGCCAGCAGGCGGGACAGCACAGATACGCAGTATTTT
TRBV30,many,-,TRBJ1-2,CAWSISNYGYTF,TGTGCCTGGAGTATCTCTAACTATGGCTACACCTTC
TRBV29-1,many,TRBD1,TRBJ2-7,CSVWDRAYEQYF,TGCAGCGTCTGGGACAGGGCCTACGAGCAGTACTTC
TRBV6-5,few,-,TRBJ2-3,CASSYSRGRSTDTQYF,TGTGCCAGCAGTTACTCTAGAGGGCGAAGCACAGATACGCAGTATTTT
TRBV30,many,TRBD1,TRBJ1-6,CAWSGRQGGNSPLHF,TGTGCCTGGAGTGGACGACAGGGTGGGAATTCACCCCTCCACTTT